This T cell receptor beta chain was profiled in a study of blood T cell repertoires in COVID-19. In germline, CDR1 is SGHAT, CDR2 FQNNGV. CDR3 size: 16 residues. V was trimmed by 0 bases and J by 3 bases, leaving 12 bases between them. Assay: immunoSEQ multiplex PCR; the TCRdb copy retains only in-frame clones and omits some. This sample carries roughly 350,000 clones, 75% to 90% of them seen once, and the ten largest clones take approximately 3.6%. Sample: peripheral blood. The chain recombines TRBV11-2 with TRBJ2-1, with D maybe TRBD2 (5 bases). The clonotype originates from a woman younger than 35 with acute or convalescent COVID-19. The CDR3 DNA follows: TGTGCCAGCAGCTTAGAGGGTAGCGTTTTCTACAATGAGCAGTTCTTC. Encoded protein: CASSLEGSVFYNEQFF.